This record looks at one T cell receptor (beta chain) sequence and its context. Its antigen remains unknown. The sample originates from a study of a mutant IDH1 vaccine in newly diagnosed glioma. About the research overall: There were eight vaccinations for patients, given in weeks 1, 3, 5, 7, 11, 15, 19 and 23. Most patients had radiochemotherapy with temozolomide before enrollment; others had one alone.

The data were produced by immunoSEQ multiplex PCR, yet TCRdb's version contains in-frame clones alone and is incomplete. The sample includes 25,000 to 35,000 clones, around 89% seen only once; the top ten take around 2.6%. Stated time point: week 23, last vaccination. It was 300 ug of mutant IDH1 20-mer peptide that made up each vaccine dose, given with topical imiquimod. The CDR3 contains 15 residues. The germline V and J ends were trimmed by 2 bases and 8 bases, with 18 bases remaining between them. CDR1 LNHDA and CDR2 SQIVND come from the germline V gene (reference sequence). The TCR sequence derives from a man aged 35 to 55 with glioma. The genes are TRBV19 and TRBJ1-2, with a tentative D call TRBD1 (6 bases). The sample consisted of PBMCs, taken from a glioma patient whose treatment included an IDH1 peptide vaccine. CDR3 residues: CASSIMAGDSKGYTF. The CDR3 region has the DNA TGTGCCAGTAGTATAATGGCAGGGGATTCGAAAGGCTACACCTTC.